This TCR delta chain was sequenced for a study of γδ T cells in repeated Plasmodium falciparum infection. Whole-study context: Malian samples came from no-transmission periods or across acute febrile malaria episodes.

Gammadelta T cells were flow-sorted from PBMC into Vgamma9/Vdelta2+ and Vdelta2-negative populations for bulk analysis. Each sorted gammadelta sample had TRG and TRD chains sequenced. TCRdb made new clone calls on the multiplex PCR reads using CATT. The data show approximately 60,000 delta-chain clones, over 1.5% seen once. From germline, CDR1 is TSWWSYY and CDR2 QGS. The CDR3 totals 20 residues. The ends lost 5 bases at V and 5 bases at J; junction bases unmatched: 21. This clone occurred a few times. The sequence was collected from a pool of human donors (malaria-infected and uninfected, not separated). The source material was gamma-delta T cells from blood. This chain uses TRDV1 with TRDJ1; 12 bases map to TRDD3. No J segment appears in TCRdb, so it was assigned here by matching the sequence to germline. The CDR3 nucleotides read TGTGCTCTTGGGAGGGTTTACGGGGGACTACTGGGGGATACTTCTGATAAACTCATCTTT. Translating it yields CALGRVYGGLLGDTSDKLIF.